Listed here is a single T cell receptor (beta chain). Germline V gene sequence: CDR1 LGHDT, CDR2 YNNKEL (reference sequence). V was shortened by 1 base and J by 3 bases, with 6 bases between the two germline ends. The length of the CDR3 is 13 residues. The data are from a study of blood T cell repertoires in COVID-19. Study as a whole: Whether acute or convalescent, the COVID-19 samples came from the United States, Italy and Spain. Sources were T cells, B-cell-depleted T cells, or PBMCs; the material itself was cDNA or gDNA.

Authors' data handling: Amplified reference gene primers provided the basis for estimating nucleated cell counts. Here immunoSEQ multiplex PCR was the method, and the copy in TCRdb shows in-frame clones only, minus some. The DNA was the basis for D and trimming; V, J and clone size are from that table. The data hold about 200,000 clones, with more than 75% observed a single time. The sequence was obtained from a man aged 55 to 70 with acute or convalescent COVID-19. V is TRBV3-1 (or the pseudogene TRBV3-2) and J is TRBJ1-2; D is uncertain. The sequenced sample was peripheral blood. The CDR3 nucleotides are TGTGCCAGCAGCCAAGTGTCCTACTATGGCTACACCTTC. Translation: CASSQVSYYGYTF.